What follows describes a single T cell receptor (beta chain). Source study methods: Using reference gene primer amplification, nucleated cell counts were estimated. The method was immunoSEQ multiplex PCR; TCRdb's version includes in-frame clones alone and lacks a portion of them. Clonal size and the V and J genes are those of that table, whereas D and trimming came from the DNA. The sample consists of about 300,000 clones, 88% of them appearing once. These data come from a study of blood T cell repertoires in COVID-19. Across the whole study: Sites in the United States, Italy and Spain provided acute and convalescent COVID-19 samples. PBMCs, B-cell-depleted T cells, or T cells were the source of the cDNA or gDNA that made up the material.

The V gene's germline CDR1 is SGDLS and CDR2 YYNGEE. The CDR3 length is 14 residues. Trimming cost V 2 bases and J 6 bases; bases outside gene matches: 4. The receptor was derived from a man aged 18 to 29 with active or convalescent COVID-19. V usage is TRBV9 and J usage is TRBJ2-1, with 8 bases identical to TRBD1. The sequencing sample was made of peripheral blood. The DNA of the CDR3 is TGTGCCAGCAGCGTCGGGACAGGCTTCAATGAGCAGTTCTTC. Translation: CASSVGTGFNEQFF.